Listed here are 29 T cell receptor beta chains from one sample, sequenced in a study of shared clonotypes between healthy human individuals. Clones were read by immunoSEQ multiplex PCR, and TCRdb kept only the in-frame ones, dropping some. The data hold 2 million to 2.5 million clones, with 90% to 95% observed a single time. Sequences were obtained from naive CD4+ T cells from PBMCs. Subset here: CD45RA+ positively selected. The source of these receptors is a man aged 18 to 29 in good health. Some clones in this sample may be carry-over from other donors' samples.

V is TRBV19 and J is TRBJ2-7; D perhaps matches TRBD2 (6 bases). In germline, CDR1 is LNHDA, CDR2 SQIVND (reference sequence). There are 14 residues in the CDR3. Deletions cut 3 bases from V and 3 bases from J, with 12 bases between. Here the CDR3 reads CASSIMAGRYEQYF. CDR3 coding DNA: TGTGCCAGTAGTATTATGGCGGGGCGCTACGAGCAGTACTTC.

The chain combines TRBV6-6 with TRBJ2-3; no clear D gene. CDR1 is MNHNY, CDR2 SVGAGI, per germline (reference sequence). This CDR3 is 12 amino acids long. The V and J ends lost 6 bases and 4 bases respectively, with 8 bases between them. CDR3 coding DNA: TGTGCCAGCAGCCAGTCGGCAGATACGCAGTATTTT. Translation gives CASSQSADTQYF.

The chain has TRBV14 and TRBJ2-7, with TRBD1 as a possible D gene (5 bases). Germline CDR1 is SGHDN and CDR2 is FVKESK. Trimming removed 1 base from V and 5 bases from J, with 9 bases in between. The CDR3 runs 13 residues. The CDR3, as DNA: TGTGCCAGCAGCCAAGGGCTGGGGCACGAGCAGTACTTC. Translation: CASSQGLGHEQYF.

This chain connects TRBV9 to TRBJ2-7; 9 positions match TRBD1. Unmatched junction bases numbered 4, after V lost 2 bases and J lost 10 bases. The CDR3 runs to 12 residues. CDR1 and CDR2 (germline): SGDLS, YYNGEE. This chain's CDR3 is CASSVEQGAQYF. CDR3 DNA sequence: TGTGCCAGCAGCGTTGAACAGGGGGCCCAGTACTTC.

V usage is TRBV29-1 and J usage is TRBJ2-3, with 8 positions matching TRBD2. This CDR3 comprises 15 residues. After removal of 7 bases from V and 2 bases from J, the junction contained 11 bases not matched to a gene. Germline CDR1 SQVTM, CDR2 ANQGSEA. The DNA for the CDR3 is TGCAGCGCCCGGCCCCTAGCGGGTAACACAGATACGCAGTATTTT. This codes for CSARPLAGNTDTQYF.

CDR3 in DNA: TGTGCCAGCACCCGCCAAGGGGAGGCCAACGGCGAGCAGTACTTC. Translating it yields CASTRQGEANGEQYF. The genes are TRBV6-1 and TRBJ2-7; D might be TRBD2 (6 bases). V shed 7 bases and J shed 6 bases, with 22 bases lying between them. The CDR3 loop spans 15 amino acids. CDR1 and CDR2 from the germline V gene are MNHNS and SASEGT.

CDR3 DNA sequence: TGCGCCAGCAGCCACGGACAGGGGAACACTGAAGCTTTCTTT. Translation: CASSHGQGNTEAFF. This chain links TRBV5-1 with TRBJ1-1; 8 nucleotides match TRBD1. This CDR3 contains 14 residues. The V and J ends lost 4 bases and 1 base, in that order; junction bases with no gene match: 3. Germline CDR1 reads SGHRS; CDR2 reads YFSETQ.

V is TRBV18 and J is TRBJ2-7; D is ambiguous. Germline V lookup: CDR1 KGHSH, CDR2 LQKENI. Trimming cost V 3 bases and J 6 bases, with 21 bases left between them. The CDR3 contains 16 residues. The CDR3 loop reads CASSPTTDLTGSEQYF. In nucleotides, the CDR3 is TGTGCCAGCTCACCGACAACGGACCTAACCGGAAGCGAGCAGTACTTC.

V is TRBV6-5 and J is TRBJ1-5; D might be TRBD1 (6 bases). Germline V lookup: CDR1 MNHEY, CDR2 SVGAGI. With 2 bases removed from V and 4 bases from J, the gap between germline ends came to 12 bases. This CDR3 contains 15 residues. The CDR3 coding sequence is TGTGCCAGCAGTTACAGAGGGGGTGGGAATCAGCCCCAGCATTTT. It encodes CASSYRGGGNQPQHF.

This chain connects TRBV14 to TRBJ1-2; unclear D gene. V was cut by 6 bases and J by 1 base, with 12 bases left in between. CDR1 SGHDN and CDR2 FVKESK come from the germline V gene. This CDR3 comprises 14 residues. CDR3 in DNA: TGTGCCAGCAGGAGGATTGGCGTTAACTATGGCTACACCTTC. Translating gives CASRRIGVNYGYTF.

The chain employs TRBV6-5 and TRBJ2-7, with TRBD1 as a possible D gene (5 bases). This CDR3 contains 16 residues. Germline V CDR1 and CDR2: MNHEY, SVGAGI. Deletions cut 0 bases from V and 3 bases from J, with 15 bases between. The CDR3 region is CASSYSKAGKGYEQYF. CDR3 nucleotide sequence: TGTGCCAGCAGTTACTCGAAGGCAGGGAAGGGCTACGAGCAGTACTTC.

The chain employs TRBV11-2 and TRBJ2-7, with TRBD2 matching over 9 bases. The CDR3 runs to 16 residues. V shed 1 base and J 0 bases; nucleotides not matched to a gene: 4. Per the germline V gene, CDR1 is SGHAT and CDR2 is FQNNGV. For the CDR3, the DNA is TGTGCCAGCAGCTTAGGGGCTAGCGGGGTCTCCTACGAGCAGTACTTC. This codes for CASSLGASGVSYEQYF.

The V gene is TRBV2, the J gene TRBJ1-4, with 8 bases lining up with TRBD1. CDR3 length equals 15 residues. The trim removed 1 base at V and 8 bases at J, leaving 6 bases unmatched. From germline, CDR1 is SNHLY and CDR2 FYNNEI. As DNA, the CDR3 is TGTGCCAGCAGTGAAGGGGGACAGGCGAAAGAAAAACTGTTTTTT. It translates to CASSEGGQAKEKLFF.

The chain recombines TRBV9 with TRBJ1-1; D ambiguous. In germline, CDR1 is SGDLS, CDR2 YYNGEE. V lost 5 bases and J 3 bases, leaving 8 bases between the germline ends. This CDR3 has 12 amino acids. The CDR3 region is CASSRRDTEAFF. The CDR3 DNA sequence: TGTGCCAGCAGTAGGAGGGACACTGAAGCTTTCTTT.

The rearrangement joins TRBV18 to TRBJ2-7; D is possibly TRBD1 (5 bases). The CDR3 totals 18 residues. Germline assignment: CDR1 KGHSH and CDR2 LQKENI. V shed 0 bases and J shed 0 bases, with 18 bases lying between them. CDR3 coding DNA: TGTGCCAGCTCACCACCTGGGCCAGGGCCATTTAGCTCCTACGAGCAGTACTTC. It codes for CASSPPGPGPFSSYEQYF.

This rearrangement joins TRBV30 to TRBJ2-5; 9 nucleotides line up with TRBD2. Trimming removed 0 bases from V and 2 bases from J; junction bases left unmatched: 4. The CDR3 contains 15 residues. The germline V gene encodes CDR1 GTSNPN and CDR2 SVGIG (reference sequence). The CDR3 is CAWSVNSGSQETQYF. CDR3 nucleotides: TGTGCCTGGAGTGTCAATAGCGGGAGTCAAGAGACCCAGTACTTC.

This chain joins TRBV12-5 and TRBJ2-7; TRBD2 matches 10 bases. This CDR3 comprises 15 residues. V lost 1 base, J lost 3 bases, and 3 bases stayed unmatched. In germline, CDR1 is LGHNT, CDR2 FRNRAP. The CDR3 here is CASGLGTSGNYEQYF. In DNA, the CDR3 is TGTGCTAGTGGTTTGGGGACTAGCGGCAACTACGAGCAGTACTTC.

This chain connects TRBV19 to TRBJ2-6; tentatively, D is TRBD2 (7 bases). The CDR3 consists of 16 residues. Trimming cost V 5 bases and J 4 bases, with 15 bases left between them. The germline gives CDR1 LNHDA, CDR2 SQIVND (reference sequence). The CDR3 region has the DNA TGTGCCAGTAGTCTCCCCGGGGGGCCCGGGGCCAACGTCCTGACTTTC. Its protein is CASSLPGGPGANVLTF.

The chain links TRBV27 to TRBJ1-2, with 7 bases matching TRBD1. CDR3 length equals 16 residues. Trimming at V came to 1 base and at J to 5 bases, leaving 10 bases not matched to a gene. Germline V lookup: CDR1 MNHEY, CDR2 SMNVEV (reference sequence). CDR3 region: CASSLFPRDRFYGYTF. The DNA of the CDR3 is TGTGCCAGCAGTTTATTTCCCCGGGACAGATTTTATGGCTACACCTTC.

With respect to this clone: Other DNA sequences in this sample translate to the same CDR3. The chain is built from TRBV6-1 and TRBJ1-2; 7 bases align to TRBD1. CDR3 length: 13 amino acids. Per germline, CDR1 MNHNS and CDR2 SASEGT. The V gene end was trimmed by 5 bases and the J gene end by 5 bases; junction bases not matched to a gene: 5. The CDR3 bases are TGTGCCAGCAGTTTGGACAGGTTTTATGGCTACACCTTC. As protein: CASSLDRFYGYTF.

The chain carries TRBV7-3 and TRBJ2-2; 9 bases agree with TRBD2. Germline assignment: CDR1 SGHTA and CDR2 FQGTGA. The V segment lost 7 bases and the J segment 6 bases; nucleotides outside the gene matches: 3. This CDR3 region has 13 residues. The CDR3 loop reads CASTASGAGELFF. The CDR3 coding sequence is TGTGCCAGCACGGCTAGCGGGGCCGGGGAGCTGTTTTTT.

The J gene is TRBJ2-1, the V gene TRBV2; no clear D. Trimming shortened V by 8 bases and J by 9 bases, and 17 bases separated the two germline ends. Germline CDR1 reads SNHLY; CDR2 reads FYNNEI. The length of the CDR3 is 13 residues. The CDR3 DNA follows: TGTGCCAGCTTCGGACCCCCAAGTGGTGAGCAGTTCTTC. Protein product: CASFGPPSGEQFF.

This chain uses TRBV28 with TRBJ2-4; 7 nucleotides match TRBD1. Germline V CDR1 and CDR2: MDHEN, SYDVKM. V lost 6 bases, J lost 2 bases, and 13 bases stayed unmatched. The length of the CDR3 is 17 residues. DNA of the CDR3: TGTGCCAGCAGCCCTATTCGGTCGACAGGGACCAAAAACATTCAGTACTTC. Amino acid sequence: CASSPIRSTGTKNIQYF.

The chain is built from TRBV11-1 and TRBJ1-3; D is possibly TRBD1 (5 bases). CDR1 SGHAT and CDR2 FQDESV come from the germline V gene (reference sequence). Trimming removed 3 bases at V and 15 bases at J, with 18 bases between. The CDR3 contains 13 residues. CDR3 nucleotides: TGTGCCAGCAGCTTTTCGCTAAGGGACGGAAGATATTTT. Translated: CASSFSLRDGRYF. Supplemented by reference TRBV11-1 and TRBJ1-3, the full variable domain reads EAEVAQSPRYKITEKSQAVAFWCDPISGHATLYWYRQILGQGPELLVQFQDESVVDDSQLPKDRFSAERLKGVDSTLKIQPAELGDSAMYLCASSFSLRDGRYFGEGSWLTVV.

The chain links TRBV28 to TRBJ1-1; D is perhaps TRBD1 (5 bases). Germline CDR1 MDHEN, CDR2 SYDVKM. The CDR3 contains 15 residues. V lost 7 bases and J 0 bases, leaving 15 bases between the germline ends. This chain's CDR3 is CASTGGGAMNTEAFF. DNA for the CDR3: TGTGCCAGCACCGGGGGAGGGGCAATGAACACTGAAGCTTTCTTT.

The chain is built from TRBV25-1 and TRBJ2-5; 9 positions match TRBD2. Looked up from germline, CDR1 is MGHDK and CDR2 is SYGVNS. V shed 8 bases, J shed 4 bases, and the junction held 8 bases outside the gene matches. This CDR3 is 14 amino acids long. The CDR3 nucleotides read TGTGCCAGCCGCGGGAGGGTAGCTGGAGAGACCCAGTACTTC. It encodes CASRGRVAGETQYF.

CDR3: CASSSRAPAWVVQYF. The CDR3 region has the DNA TGTGCCAGCAGCTCCCGAGCCCCGGCGTGGGTCGTCCAGTACTTC. V and J are TRBV7-9 and TRBJ2-5; no definite D call. The CDR3 is 15 residues long. Between the trimmed V and J ends, which lost 4 bases and 10 bases, there was a span of 22 bases. Germline CDR1 reads SEHNR; CDR2 reads FQNEAQ (reference sequence).

This chain connects TRBV6-5 to TRBJ2-7; D not resolved. CDR3 length: 15 amino acids. V dropped 0 bases and J dropped 6 bases, with 15 bases sitting between them. CDR1 and CDR2 (germline): MNHEY, SVGAGI. The CDR3 DNA follows: TGTGCCAGCAGTTACTCGGGCGGTGTTGGTGTCGAGCAGTACTTC. Protein product: CASSYSGGVGVEQYF.

This chain joins TRBV28 and TRBJ1-5, with D perhaps TRBD1 (5 bases). This CDR3 contains 13 residues. In germline, CDR1 is MDHEN, CDR2 SYDVKM. Between the trimmed V and J ends, which lost 7 bases and 4 bases, there was a span of 11 bases. CDR3 sequence: CASTHDRNQPQHF. CDR3 in DNA: TGTGCCAGCACCCATGACAGAAATCAGCCCCAGCATTTT. Full variable domain (outside the CDR3, taken from reference TRBV28 and TRBJ1-5): DVKVTQSSRYLVKRTGEKVFLECVQDMDHENMFWYRQDPGLGLRLIYFSYDVKMKEKGDIPEGYSVSREKKERFSLILESASTNQTSMYLCASTHDRNQPQHFGDGTRLSIL.